This T cell receptor beta chain was identified during a study of glioma-infiltrating T cells. There are 14 residues in the CDR3. V was trimmed by 5 bases and J by 3 bases, leaving 13 bases between them. CDR1 is SGHTA, CDR2 FQGNSA, per germline. This clonotype was counted a single time. Its specificity is unknown. Using RNA template, CDR3s of TCR alpha and beta were amplified with iRepertoire arm-PCR. One-step reverse transcription and amplification started from approximately 100-400 ng of tissue mRNA or PBMC total RNA. Each CDR3 protein is one row after TCRdb ran MiXCR on the multiplex PCR reads. The repertoire holds about 21,000 distinct CDR3 sequences, with just under 25% as singletons. Study-wide results and caveats: CDR3 overlap between tissue and blood was very small. Above-expected tissue-blood divergence occurred in all gliomas, most in low-grade ones.

V usage is TRBV7-2 and J usage is TRBJ1-1, with no clear D. Sequencing was carried out using glioma tissue, nonneoplastic brain tissue, or PBMCs (not recorded which). This TCR derives from a human donor with low-grade glioma or glioblastoma, undergoing nonglioma brain surgery, or in good health (not recorded which). The DNA for the CDR3 is TGTGCCAGCAGCACTGACGGGTTCGACACTGAAGCTTTCTTT. Residues: CASSTDGFDTEAFF.